This T cell receptor beta chain was sequenced during a study of blood T cell repertoires in COVID-19. As for the study in general: Spain, Italy and the United States supplied samples that represented acute and convalescent COVID-19. The cDNA or gDNA used as material had been derived from T cells, B-cell-depleted T cells, or PBMCs.

The ends were cut back, 5 bases at V and 4 bases at J, with 14 bases in the middle. The CDR3 is 14 residues long. CDR1 and CDR2 from the germline V gene are MNHEY and SVGAGI. The table came from immunoSEQ multiplex PCR; TCRdb's copy has only in-frame clones and leaves some out. The sample includes 200,000 or so clones, roughly 90% seen only once; the top ten take more than 0.7%. The chain employs TRBV6-5 and TRBJ1-1, with TRBD1 as a possible D gene (5 bases). The sample comprised peripheral blood. This receptor was taken from a woman aged 70-85 years with acute or convalescent COVID-19. CDR3 sequence: CASSLTRRGTEAFF. CDR3 nucleotides: TGTGCCAGCAGTCTCACCCGAAGGGGCACTGAAGCTTTCTTT.